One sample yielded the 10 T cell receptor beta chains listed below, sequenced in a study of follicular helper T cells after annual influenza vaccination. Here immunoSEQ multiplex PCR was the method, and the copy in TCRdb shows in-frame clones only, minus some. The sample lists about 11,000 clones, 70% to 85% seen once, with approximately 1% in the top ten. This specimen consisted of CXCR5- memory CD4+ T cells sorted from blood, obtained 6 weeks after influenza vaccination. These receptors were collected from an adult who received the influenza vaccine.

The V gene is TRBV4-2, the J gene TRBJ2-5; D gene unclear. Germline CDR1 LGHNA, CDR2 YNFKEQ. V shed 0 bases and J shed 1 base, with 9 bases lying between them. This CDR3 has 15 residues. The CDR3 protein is CASSQDRPGQETQYF. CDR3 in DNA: TGTGCCAGCAGCCAAGATCGCCCAGGCCAAGAGACCCAGTACTTC.

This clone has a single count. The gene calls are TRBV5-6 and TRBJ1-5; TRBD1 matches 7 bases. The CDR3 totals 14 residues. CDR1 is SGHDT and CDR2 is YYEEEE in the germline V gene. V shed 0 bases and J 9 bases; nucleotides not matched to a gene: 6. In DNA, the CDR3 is TGTGCCAGCAGCTTGGGGCAGGGGGACCGGCCCCAGCATTTT. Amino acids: CASSLGQGDRPQHF.

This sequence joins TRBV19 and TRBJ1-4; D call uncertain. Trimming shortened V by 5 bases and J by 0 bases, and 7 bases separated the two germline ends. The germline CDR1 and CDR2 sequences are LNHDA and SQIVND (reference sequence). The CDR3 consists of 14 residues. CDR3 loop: CASSVFATNEKLFF. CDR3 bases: TGTGCCAGTAGTGTTTTCGCAACTAATGAAAAACTGTTTTTT.

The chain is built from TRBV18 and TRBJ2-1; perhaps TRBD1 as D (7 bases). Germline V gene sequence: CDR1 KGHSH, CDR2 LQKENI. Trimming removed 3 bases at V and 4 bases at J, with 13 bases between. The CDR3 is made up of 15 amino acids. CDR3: CASSPRGAGYNEQFF. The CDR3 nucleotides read TGTGCCAGCTCACCCAGGGGGGCCGGATACAATGAGCAGTTCTTC.

The CDR3 nucleotides are TGTGCCAGCAGCCCCCCGGACAGGGCGGGCTACACCTTC. Amino acid sequence: CASSPPDRAGYTF. This sequence joins TRBV7-9 and TRBJ1-2; 8 bases line up with TRBD1. V gave up 5 bases and J gave up 8 bases; unmatched junction bases: 7. Per the germline V gene, CDR1 is SEHNR and CDR2 is FQNEAQ (reference sequence). The CDR3 extends over 13 amino acids.

CDR3 nucleotides: TGTGCCAGTAGTATCCAGGGAAACCGCGGGGAGACCCAGTACTTC. Its translation: CASSIQGNRGETQYF. The V call is TRBV19, the J call TRBJ2-5; D may correspond to TRBD1 or TRBD2 (5 bases each). This CDR3 contains 15 residues. Germline CDR1 is LNHDA and CDR2 is SQIVND (reference sequence). Trimming took off 3 bases at V and 5 bases at J, with 16 bases between the two ends.

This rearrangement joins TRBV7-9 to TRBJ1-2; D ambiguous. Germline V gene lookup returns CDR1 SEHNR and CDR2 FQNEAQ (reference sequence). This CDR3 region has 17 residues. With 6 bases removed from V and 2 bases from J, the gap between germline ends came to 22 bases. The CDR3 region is CASSLRNPGEGNYGYTF. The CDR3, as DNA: TGTGCCAGCAGTCTTAGAAATCCCGGGGAGGGAAACTATGGCTACACCTTC.

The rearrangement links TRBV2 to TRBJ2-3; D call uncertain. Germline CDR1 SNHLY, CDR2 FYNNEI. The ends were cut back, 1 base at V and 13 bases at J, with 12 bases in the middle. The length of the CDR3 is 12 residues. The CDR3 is CASSEEVVGKYF. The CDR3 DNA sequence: TGTGCCAGCAGTGAAGAGGTAGTAGGAAAGTATTTT.

In nucleotides, the CDR3 is TGTGCCAGCAGCGTAAGGGGTCAGGAAGAGACCCAGTACTTC. Amino acids: CASSVRGQEETQYF. The chain recombines TRBV9 with TRBJ2-5, with a possible D match to TRBD1 (5 bases). The V end was cut by 1 base, the J end by 3 bases, with 10 bases between. Per germline, CDR1 SGDLS and CDR2 YYNGEE. CDR3 size: 14 residues.

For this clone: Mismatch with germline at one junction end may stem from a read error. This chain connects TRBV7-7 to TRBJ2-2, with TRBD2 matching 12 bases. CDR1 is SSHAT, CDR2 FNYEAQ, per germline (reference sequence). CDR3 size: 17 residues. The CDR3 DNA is TGTGCTAGCAGCCCCCGACTAGCGGGGGTGGTAACCGGGGAGCTGTTTTTT. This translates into CASSPRLAGVVTGELFF.